This T cell receptor beta chain emerged from a study of shared clonotypes between healthy human individuals. Notes on the study in general: A handful of donors held about 5% of naive CD4 clonotypes in common. Sampling included only blood; tissue repertoires likely differ.

Sorted-subset replicate PCRs used around 0.2 ug DNA, approximately 33,000 T cell genomes. Repertoires were generated with immunoSEQ multiplex PCR, while TCRdb's copy carries only in-frame clones and drops some. The sample includes around 2.1 million clones, more than 90% seen only once; the top ten take 0.1% to 0.15%. On this clone: Antigen specificity is unknown.

The CDR3 consists of 15 residues. V shed 6 bases and J 1 base; nucleotides not matched to a gene: 2. In germline, CDR1 is MNHEY, CDR2 SMNVEV (reference sequence). The TCR comes from a man in his late teens or twenties in good health. The sample was naive CD4+ T cells sorted from blood. Specified subset: CD45RA+ positively selected. The rearrangement links TRBV27 to TRBJ2-3, with TRBD2 identical over 12 bases. The CDR3 sequence: CASRTSGGRTDTQYF. The DNA of the CDR3 is TGTGCCAGCAGGACTAGCGGGGGCCGCACAGATACGCAGTATTTT.